Listed below are T cell receptor beta chains from one sample, sequenced in a study of blood T cell repertoires in COVID-19. This table comes from immunoSEQ multiplex PCR, and its TCRdb copy is limited to in-frame clones, with some not included. The repertoire has 200,000 to 300,000 clones, approximately 86% of them found once; the top ten carry 8.5% to 10%. Specimen: peripheral blood. The receptors were gathered from a man aged 35-49 years who had recovered from COVID-19. Both conserved end residues are part of each CDR3. D genes are given only for firm matches. Some rows have no size entry. The others give once, few or many, or a class for an expanded clone.

size	J	D	V	CDR3	DNA
.	TRBJ2-7	TRBD2	TRBV7-2	CASSIRSGGAPYEQYF	TGTGCCAGCAGCATACGTAGCGGGGGGGCTCCCTACGAGCAGTACTTC
.	TRBJ2-2	.	TRBV5-1	CATSDNLGELFF	TGCGCCACCTCAGACAATCTCGGGGAGCTGTTTTTT
.	TRBJ2-5	TRBD2	TRBV5-8	CASSRGLAGDMETQYF	TGTGCCAGCAGCCGAGGACTAGCGGGAGATATGGAGACCCAGTACTTC
once	TRBJ1-1	.	TRBV5-5	CASSSNIRRQKQTEAFF	TGTGCCAGCAGCTCCAATATTCGTCGACAGAAACAGACTGAAGCTTTCTTT
once	TRBJ1-3	.	TRBV7-9	CASSPDTPGNTIYF	TGTGCCAGCAGCCCGGACACCCCTGGAAACACCATATATTTT
.	TRBJ2-2	TRBD1	TRBV6-4	CASSSTGGTGELFF	TGTGCCAGCAGCTCGACAGGGGGCACCGGGGAGCTGTTTTTT
.	TRBJ2-1	TRBD2	TRBV5-1	CASSLKAGGSNEQFF	TGCGCCAGCAGCTTGAAAGCGGGAGGGTCCAATGAGCAGTTCTTC
.	TRBJ2-1	TRBD2	TRBV7-9	CASSRGTSGNNEQFF	TGTGCCAGCAGCAGAGGGACTAGCGGAAACAATGAGCAGTTCTTC
.	TRBJ1-5	TRBD1	TRBV6-5	CASRQGVSNQPQHF	TGTGCCAGCCGACAGGGAGTTAGCAATCAGCCCCAGCATTTT
.	TRBJ2-1	.	TRBV19	CASSIGGRGFDEQFF	TGTGCCAGTAGTATAGGAGGCAGGGGCTTTGATGAGCAGTTCTTC
.	TRBJ2-7	TRBD2	TRBV4-1	CASSPGPGRGDYEQYF	TGCGCCAGCAGCCCCGGGCCGGGGCGGGGGGACTACGAGCAGTACTTC
.	TRBJ2-1	TRBD2	TRBV18	CASSPATSGVNEQFF	TGTGCCAGCTCACCAGCGACTAGCGGGGTGAATGAGCAGTTCTTC
.	TRBJ2-2	TRBD2	TRBV19	CASSGLAGGGTGELFF	TGTGCCAGTAGTGGCCTAGCGGGGGGAGGTACCGGGGAGCTGTTTTTT
.	TRBJ2-3	.	TRBV9	CASSDSRSTDTQYF	TGTGCCAGCAGCGACAGTCGGAGCACAGATACGCAGTATTTT
.	TRBJ1-1	.	TRBV7-9	CASRAKDRLNTEAFF	TGTGCCAGCAGGGCTAAGGACAGACTGAACACTGAAGCTTTCTTT
.	TRBJ1-1	.	TRBV6-2/TRBV6-3	CASSYPAKTEAFF	TGTGCCAGCAGTTACCCAGCGAAGACTGAAGCTTTCTTT
.	TRBJ1-5	.	TRBV30	CAWSVIQGGKTSNQPQHF	TGTGCCTGGTCCGTAATCCAGGGCGGGAAGACGAGTAATCAGCCCCAGCATTTT
once	TRBJ2-3	TRBD1	TRBV5-6	CASSSGQGRTDTQYF	TGTGCCAGCAGCTCGGGACAGGGACGAACAGATACGCAGTATTTT
.	TRBJ2-1	.	TRBV10-3	CASRRSNEQFF	TGTGCCTCCCGCCGGAGCAATGAGCAGTTCTTC
.	TRBJ1-1	TRBD1	TRBV2	CASDRGPSTMNTEAFF	TGTGCCAGCGACAGGGGCCCGTCCACCATGAACACTGAAGCTTTCTTT
.	TRBJ1-2	.	TRBV6-5	CAAGGPGNYGYTF	TGTGCGGCGGGGGGGCCAGGGAACTATGGCTACACCTTC
.	TRBJ2-2	.	TRBV11-3	CASGSQISGELFF	TGTGCCAGCGGCTCCCAGATTTCCGGGGAGCTGTTTTTT
few	TRBJ1-2	.	TRBV5-6	CASSFTTQGPNYGYTF	TGTGCCAGCAGCTTCACCACACAGGGCCCTAACTATGGCTACACCTTC
.	TRBJ2-7	TRBD1	TRBV5-6	CASSSQGATYEQYF	TGTGCCAGCAGTAGCCAGGGGGCAACCTACGAGCAGTACTTC
.	TRBJ2-3	TRBD1	TRBV2	CALPGQGALGDTQYF	TGTGCCTTACCCGGACAGGGGGCGCTGGGAGATACGCAGTATTTT
.	TRBJ1-2	TRBD1	TRBV2	CASSEEGARYGYTF	TGTGCCAGCAGTGAGGAGGGGGCACGCTATGGCTACACCTTC